This paragraph covers one T cell receptor (beta chain) sequence. Original handling: By means of reference gene primer amplification, nucleated cell counts were estimated. Assay used: immunoSEQ multiplex PCR; TCRdb lists only in-frame clones, some missing. That table gives V, J and clone size, and the DNA gave D and trimming. The table lists 14,000 or so clones, 65% to 90% of them singletons. The source of the sample is a study of blood T cell repertoires in COVID-19. Study-level background: Samples came from the United States, Italy and Spain, spanning acute and convalescent COVID-19. PBMCs, B-cell-depleted T cells, or T cells were the source of the cDNA or gDNA that made up the material.

This receptor was identified in a woman between 45 and 65 years old with active or convalescent COVID-19. Sequenced input: peripheral blood.

This CDR3 is CAISESLAGPETQYF. The DNA of the CDR3 is TGTGCCATCAGTGAGTCGTTGGCAGGGCCGGAGACCCAGTACTTC. The genes are TRBV10-3 and TRBJ2-5; perhaps TRBD1 as D (5 bases). CDR1 is ENHRY and CDR2 is SYGVKD in the germline V gene. This CDR3 comprises 15 residues. V shed 0 bases and J shed 5 bases, with 13 bases lying between them.